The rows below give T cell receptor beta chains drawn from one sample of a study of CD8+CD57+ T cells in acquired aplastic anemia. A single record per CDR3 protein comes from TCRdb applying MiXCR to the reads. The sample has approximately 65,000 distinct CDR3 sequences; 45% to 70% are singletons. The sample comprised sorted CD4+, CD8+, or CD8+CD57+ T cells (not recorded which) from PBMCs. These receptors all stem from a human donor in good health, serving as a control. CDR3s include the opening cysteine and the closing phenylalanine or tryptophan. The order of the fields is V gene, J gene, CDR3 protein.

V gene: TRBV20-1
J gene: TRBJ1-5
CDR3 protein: CSATGQAGQPQHF

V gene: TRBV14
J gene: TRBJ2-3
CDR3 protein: CASSLDWTGSLDTQYF

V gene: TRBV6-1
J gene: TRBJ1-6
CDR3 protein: CASSEGGGLSYNSPLHF

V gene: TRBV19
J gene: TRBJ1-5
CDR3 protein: CASTSRSGQHF

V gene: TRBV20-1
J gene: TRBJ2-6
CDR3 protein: CSAGDFWRTSGANVLTF

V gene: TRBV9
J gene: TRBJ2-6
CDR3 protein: CASSGGSAGANVLTF

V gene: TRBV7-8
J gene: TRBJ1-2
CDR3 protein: CASSFDGNYGYTF

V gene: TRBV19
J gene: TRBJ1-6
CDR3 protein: CASSIGGVRNSPLHF

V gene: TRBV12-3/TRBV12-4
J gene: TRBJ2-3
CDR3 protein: CASSRDSRTDTQYF

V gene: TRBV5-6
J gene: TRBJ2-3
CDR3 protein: CASSLEWGRGDTQYF

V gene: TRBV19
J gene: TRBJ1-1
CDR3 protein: CASTRRDSGGTEAFF

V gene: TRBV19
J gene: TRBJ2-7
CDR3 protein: CASSGTSGFSYEQYF

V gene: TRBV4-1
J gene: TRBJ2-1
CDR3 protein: CASSQDTSGNYNEQFF

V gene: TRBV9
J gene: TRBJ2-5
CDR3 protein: CASSARGQGETQYF

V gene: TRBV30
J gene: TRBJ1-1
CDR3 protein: CAWTVTGTGRRKAEAFF